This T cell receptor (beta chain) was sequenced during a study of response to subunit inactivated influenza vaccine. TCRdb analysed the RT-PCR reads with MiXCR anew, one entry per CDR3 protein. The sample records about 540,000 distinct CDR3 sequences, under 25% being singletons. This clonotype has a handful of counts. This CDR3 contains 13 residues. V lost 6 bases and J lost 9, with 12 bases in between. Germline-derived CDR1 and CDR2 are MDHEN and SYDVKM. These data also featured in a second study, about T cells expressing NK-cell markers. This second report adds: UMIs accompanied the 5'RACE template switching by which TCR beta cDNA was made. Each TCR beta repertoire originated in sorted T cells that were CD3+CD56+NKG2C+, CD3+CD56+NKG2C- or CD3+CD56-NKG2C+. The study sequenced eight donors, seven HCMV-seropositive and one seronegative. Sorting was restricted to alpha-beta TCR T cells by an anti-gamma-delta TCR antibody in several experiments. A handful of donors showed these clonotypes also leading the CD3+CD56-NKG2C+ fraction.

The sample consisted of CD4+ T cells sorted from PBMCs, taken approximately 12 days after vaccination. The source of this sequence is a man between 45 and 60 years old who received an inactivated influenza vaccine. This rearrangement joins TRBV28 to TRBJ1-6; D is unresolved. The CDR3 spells CASRIRPSSPLHF. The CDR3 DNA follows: TGTGCCAGCAGGATCAGACCTAGTTCACCCCTCCACTTT.